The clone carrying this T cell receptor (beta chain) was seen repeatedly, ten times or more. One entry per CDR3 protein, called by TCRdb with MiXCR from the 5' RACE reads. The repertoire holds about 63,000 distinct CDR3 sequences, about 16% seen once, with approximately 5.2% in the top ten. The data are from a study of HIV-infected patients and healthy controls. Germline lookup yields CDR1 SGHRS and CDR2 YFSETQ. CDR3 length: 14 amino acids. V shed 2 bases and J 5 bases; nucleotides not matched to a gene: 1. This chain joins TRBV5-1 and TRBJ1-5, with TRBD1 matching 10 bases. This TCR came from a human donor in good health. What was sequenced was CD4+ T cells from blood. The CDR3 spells CASSLGQGDQPQHF. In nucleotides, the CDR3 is TGCGCCAGCAGCTTAGGACAGGGGGATCAGCCCCAGCATTTT. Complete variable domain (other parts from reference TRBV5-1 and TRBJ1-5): KAGVTQTPRYLIKTRGQQVTLSCSPISGHRSVSWYQQTPGQGLQFLFEYFSETQRNKGNFPGRFSGRQFSNSRSEMNVSTLELGDSALYLCASSLGQGDQPQHFGDGTRLSIL.